This passage covers 7 T cell receptor beta chains from one sample sequenced in a study of T cell repertoires in cytomegalovirus infection. These TCRs are of unknown antigen specificity. TCRdb itself ran the reads through MiXCR, one entry per CDR3 protein. Of about 890,000 distinct CDR3 sequences in the sample, roughly 30% are singletons; the top ten hold 11% to 15%. This material consisted of cultured CD8+ T cells from PBMCs, taken from culture after CMV antigen stimulation. Receptors originate from a human donor in good health (CMV status not recorded). Some clones in this sample may be carry-over from other donors' samples.

This clonotype has only a few counts. V gene TRBV7-2 combines with J gene TRBJ2-1; either TRBD1 or TRBD2 may fit D (7 bases each). The CDR3 totals 16 residues. CDR1 SGHTA and CDR2 FQGNSA come from the germline V gene. Trimming shortened V by 5 bases and J by 0 bases, and 14 bases separated the two germline ends. The CDR3 DNA is TGTGCCAGCAGCCCCCAGGGGGGGCGCTCCTACAATGAGCAGTTCTTC. Its translation is CASSPQGGRSYNEQFF.

V usage is TRBV7-9 and J usage is TRBJ1-2, with TRBD1 matching 10 bases. Germline V CDR1 and CDR2: SEHNR, FQNEAQ (reference sequence). The ends lost 6 bases at V and 7 bases at J; junction bases unmatched: 11. CDR3 length: 15 amino acids. The CDR3 nucleotides read TGTGCCAGCAGTTCACCGGGACAGGGGTTCAGTGGCTACACCTTC. Protein sequence: CASSSPGQGFSGYTF.

The rearrangement links TRBV2 to TRBJ2-7; no clear D gene. Germline-derived CDR1 and CDR2 are SNHLY and FYNNEI. The V end was cut by 3 bases, the J end by 6 bases, with 12 bases between. The CDR3 spans 13 residues. CDR3 sequence: CASSEVITAEQYV. DNA of the CDR3: TGTGCCAGCAGTGAGGTAATTACAGCCGAGCAGTACGTC.

Ten or more counts support this clonotype. The chain employs TRBV7-8 and TRBJ2-7; possible D gene TRBD1, 5 bases. The V end was cut by 3 bases, the J end by 5 bases, with 14 bases between. The CDR3 has 14 residues. Germline CDR1 reads SGHVS; CDR2 reads FQNEAQ. The CDR3 DNA reads as TGTGCCAGCAGCTTGACAGACCTATTAGACGAGCAGTACGTC. It is translated as CASSLTDLLDEQYV.

Remarks on this clonotype: Given a much more abundant clone one base away, this may be a read error. This sequence joins TRBV7-2 and TRBJ1-6; D remains ambiguous. The CDR3 sequence is 14 residues long. Trimming pared 5 bases from V and 8 bases from J, leaving 13 bases between. Germline V gives CDR1 SGHTA, CDR2 FQGNSA. This chain's CDR3 is CASSHLWTYSPLHF. The CDR3, as DNA: TGTGCCAGCAGCCATTTATGGACTTATTCACCCCTCCACTTT.

This clonotype turned up a few times. The chain combines TRBV25-1 with TRBJ2-1; weak D call: TRBD2 (7 bases). Looked up from germline, CDR1 is MGHDK and CDR2 is SYGVNS. The CDR3 covers 16 residues. The V end lost 2 bases, the J end lost 6 bases, and 17 bases lay between the germline ends. This chain's CDR3 is CASSERRRGGGNEQFF. The CDR3 region has the DNA TGTGCCAGCAGTGAAAGGAGAAGGGGAGGGGGCAATGAGCAGTTCTTC.

This clonotype was seen a few times. V gene TRBV5-6 combines with J gene TRBJ1-2; tentatively, D is TRBD1 (5 bases). This CDR3 is built from 14 residues. CDR1 and CDR2 from the germline V gene are SGHDT and YYEEEE. V was shortened by 3 bases and J by 1 base, with 10 bases between the two germline ends. CDR3 nucleotides: TGTGCCAGCAGCTCGGGACGGCTTAACTATGGCTACACCTTC. Protein: CASSSGRLNYGYTF.